One and the same sample provided the 9 T cell receptor beta chains below, sequenced in a study of spatial heterogeneity in lung cancer (dated by TCRdb to between 2018 and 2020). General study outcomes and caveats: The tumor nonsynonymous mutation count correlated with the number of expanded intratumoral alpha and beta TCRs.

The receptor library was made with 5' RACE. Instrument used: NextSeq 500. TCRdb trimmed the raw reads at Q25, called clones with MiXCR and kept productive beta chains. Merged by CDR3 protein, the rows form single entries marked with the most common genes and DNA. The sample records about 1,600 distinct CDR3 sequences, about a sixth of which are singletons. The ten largest account for around 30% of the sample. The time point label here, explained by the study, means: sample taken at primary tumor resection. No antigens are known for them. This sample comprised lung tumor tissue, obtained at surgery. All receptors derive from a female donor with early-stage non-small cell lung cancer.

By sample fraction, this clonotype is large. The chain recombines TRBV5-4 with TRBJ2-2, with unresolved D. CDR1 is SGHNT, CDR2 YYREEE, per germline (reference sequence). The V and J ends lost 0 bases and 8 bases respectively, with 8 bases between them. The length of the CDR3 is 13 residues. The chain's CDR3 is CASSLAPLGELFF. The CDR3 nucleotides read TGTGCCAGCAGCTTGGCCCCGCTGGGGGAGCTGTTTTTT.

Only a few counts were recorded for this clonotype. The gene calls are TRBV7-2 and TRBJ2-1; 8 bases match TRBD1. The CDR3 has 16 residues. V was clipped by 6 bases and J by 2 bases; unmatched bases: 9. The germline V gene has CDR1 SGHTA and CDR2 FQGNSA. CDR3 sequence (DNA): TGTGCCAGCAGTTGGGACTGGGACAGGACCTACAATGAGCAGTTCTTC. Its translation: CASSWDWDRTYNEQFF. The full variable domain, in which reference TRBV7-2 and TRBJ2-1 provide the parts outside the CDR3, is GAGVSQSPSNKVTEKGKDVELRCDPISGHTALYWYRQSLGQGLEFLIYFQGNSAPDKSGLPSDRFSAERTGGSVSTLTIQRTQQEDSAVYLCASSWDWDRTYNEQFFGPGTRLTVL.

By sample share, this clonotype is medium-sized. The genes are TRBV15 and TRBJ2-5; D may be TRBD1 (5 bases). The CDR3 consists of 12 residues. Germline V gene lookup returns CDR1 LNHNV and CDR2 YYDKDF (reference sequence). With 1 base removed from V and 5 bases from J, the gap between germline ends came to 5 bases. CDR3 protein: CATSRAGETQYF. CDR3 DNA sequence: TGTGCCACCAGCAGAGCAGGGGAGACCCAGTACTTC.

This clonotype was counted a few times. V is TRBV4-2 and J is TRBJ2-5, with TRBD2 identical over 7 bases. There are 15 residues in the CDR3. J lost 2 bases, V lost 2 bases, and 5 bases had no gene match. In germline, CDR1 is LGHNA, CDR2 YNFKEQ. The CDR3 DNA reads TGTGCCAGCAGCCAACGGGGGGACCATCAAGAGACCCAGTACTTC. As protein: CASSQRGDHQETQYF.

The chain employs TRBV20-1 and TRBJ1-1; D is unclear. Trimming stripped 3 bases from V and 7 bases from J, with 12 bases between. The CDR3 covers 12 residues. Germline V gene lookup returns CDR1 DFQATT and CDR2 SNEGSKA (reference sequence). CDR3 sequence: CSASRASDEAFF. The CDR3 DNA reads TGCAGTGCTAGTAGAGCGTCTGATGAAGCTTTCTTT.

This clonotype was found once. This chain joins TRBV30 and TRBJ1-1; D unclear. CDR1 GTSNPN and CDR2 SVGIG come from the germline V gene (reference sequence). CDR3 length: 12 amino acids. V was trimmed by 2 bases and J by 10 bases, leaving 14 bases between them. The chain's CDR3 is CAWSSDPTVAFF. The CDR3 DNA is TGTGCCTGGAGTTCGGACCCAACGGTAGCTTTCTTT.

This clonotype was counted many times. V usage is TRBV19 and J usage is TRBJ2-1, with D hard to call. The germline V gene encodes CDR1 LNHDA and CDR2 SQIVND (reference sequence). V was pared by 2 bases and J by 6 bases, with 20 bases between. The CDR3 sequence is 17 residues long. The CDR3 here is CASSITVRRATGNEQFF. The CDR3 DNA reads as TGTGCCAGTAGTATAACGGTGCGAAGGGCTACGGGCAATGAGCAGTTCTTC. Supplemented by reference TRBV19 and TRBJ2-1, the full variable domain reads DGGITQSPKYLFRKEGQNVTLSCEQNLNHDAMYWYRQDPGQGLRLIYYSQIVNDFQKGDIAEGYSVSREKKESFPLTVTSAQKNPTAFYLCASSITVRRATGNEQFFGPGTRLTVL.

This clonotype rates as medium-sized (0.01 to 0.1%). This chain joins TRBV7-2 and TRBJ1-5; no clear D gene. The CDR3 totals 15 residues. V dropped 1 base and J dropped 4 bases, with 11 bases sitting between them. Germline CDR1 is SGHTA and CDR2 is FQGNSA. The chain's CDR3 is CASSLGGNPNQPQHF. The CDR3 nucleotides are TGTGCCAGCAGCTTAGGGGGTAACCCGAATCAGCCCCAGCATTTT. The variable domain in full, with the rest retrieved from reference TRBV7-2 and TRBJ1-5, is GAGVSQSPSNKVTEKGKDVELRCDPISGHTALYWYRQSLGQGLEFLIYFQGNSAPDKSGLPSDRFSAERTGGSVSTLTIQRTQQEDSAVYLCASSLGGNPNQPQHFGDGTRLSIL.

This clonotype occurred many times. The chain has TRBV28 and TRBJ1-5, with 7 nucleotides matching TRBD1. The V segment lost 11 bases and the J segment 6 bases; nucleotides outside the gene matches: 13. The V gene's germline CDR1 is MDHEN and CDR2 SYDVKM. CDR3 length: 14 amino acids. CDR3 protein: CAPPRQGVIQPQHF. Here the CDR3 DNA reads TGTGCCCCCCCTAGGCAGGGGGTTATTCAGCCCCAGCATTTT.